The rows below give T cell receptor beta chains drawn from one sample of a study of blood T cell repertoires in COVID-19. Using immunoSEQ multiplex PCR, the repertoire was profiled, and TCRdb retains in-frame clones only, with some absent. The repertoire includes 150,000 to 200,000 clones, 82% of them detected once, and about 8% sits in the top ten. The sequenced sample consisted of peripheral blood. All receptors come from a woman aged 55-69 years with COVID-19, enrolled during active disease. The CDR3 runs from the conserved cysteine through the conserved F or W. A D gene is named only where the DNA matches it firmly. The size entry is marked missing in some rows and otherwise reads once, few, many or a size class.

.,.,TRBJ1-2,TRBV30,TGTGCCTGGAGTGTTGTTCCTTCTAACTATGGCTACACCTTC,CAWSVVPSNYGYTF
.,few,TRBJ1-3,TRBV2,TGTGCCAGCATACGGGACTCTGGAAACACCATATATTTT,CASIRDSGNTIYF
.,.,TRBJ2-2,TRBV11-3,TGTGCCAGCAGCTTAGGAACCCACGGGGCGAACACCGGGGAGCTGTTTTTT,CASSLGTHGANTGELFF
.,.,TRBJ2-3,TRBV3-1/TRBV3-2,TGTGCCAGCAGCCAAGATTACCAGCGGGAGTATTTT,CASSQDYQREYF
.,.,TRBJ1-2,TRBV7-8,TGTGCCAGCAGCCTTGCTGGAGGGAGGGGGGGTAACTATGGCTACACCTTC,CASSLAGGRGGNYGYTF
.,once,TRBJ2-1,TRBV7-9,TGTGCCAGCAGCTTAGTGCAGGGGACCTACAATGAGCAGTTCTTC,CASSLVQGTYNEQFF
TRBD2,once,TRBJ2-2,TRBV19,TGTGCCAGTGGGGGGCTAGCGGGAGTTAACACCGGGGAGCTGTTTTTT,CASGGLAGVNTGELFF
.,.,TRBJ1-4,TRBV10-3,TGTGCCATCAGTGAAAGGGGATCTAATGAAAAACTGTTTTTT,CAISERGSNEKLFF
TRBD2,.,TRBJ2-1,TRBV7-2,TGTGCCAGCAGCTTACAGGCTAGCGGGGGGGGAAATGAGCAGTTCTTC,CASSLQASGGGNEQFF
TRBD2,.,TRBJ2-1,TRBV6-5,TGTGCCAGCAGGACTAGCCCCTCCTACAGTGAGCAGTTCTTC,CASRTSPSYSEQFF
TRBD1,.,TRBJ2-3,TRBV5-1,TGCGCCAGCAGCTTGGGACAGGGTGGGACAGATACGCAGTATTTT,CASSLGQGGTDTQYF
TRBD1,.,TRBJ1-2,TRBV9,TGTGCCAGCAGCGCCTCTCGGGACAGGGGGTGGAGAGGCTACACCTTC,CASSASRDRGWRGYTF
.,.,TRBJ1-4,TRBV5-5,TGTGCCAGCCCCCATATAGGGGGGGGACTTGTTTTT,CASPHIGGGLVF
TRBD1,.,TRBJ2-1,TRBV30,TGTGCCTGGAGACATCCCTCCGGACAGGGGAAATACAATGAGCAGTTCTTC,CAWRHPSGQGKYNEQFF
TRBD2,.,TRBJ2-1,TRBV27,TGTGCCAGCAGATTACTAGCGGGATTGTTGGGGAATGAGCAGTTCTTC,CASRLLAGLLGNEQFF
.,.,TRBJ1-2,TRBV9,TGTGCCAGCAGCGTAGATCAGGGTATAGGCTATGGCTACACCTTC,CASSVDQGIGYGYTF
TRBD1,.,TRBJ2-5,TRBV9,TGTGCCAGCAGCGTAGGGACAGGGCAGTGGGAGACCCAGTACTTC,CASSVGTGQWETQYF
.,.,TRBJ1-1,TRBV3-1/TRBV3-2,TGTGCCAGCAGCCACCTGACAGGAGCTCCTGAAGCTTTCTTT,CASSHLTGAPEAFF
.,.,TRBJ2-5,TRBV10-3,TGTGCCATCAGTGAGTCCCTCGGGGGACCGGGGGAGACCCAGTACTTC,CAISESLGGPGETQYF
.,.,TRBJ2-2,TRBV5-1,TGCGCCAGCAGCTTGGTCAGGGGAACGGGCGGGGAGCTGTTTTTT,CASSLVRGTGGELFF
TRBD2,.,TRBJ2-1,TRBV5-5,TGTGCCAGCAGCCCTTCTGGGGGCGGGGGGGCCGGGGCCCAGTTCTTC,CASSPSGGGGAGAQFF
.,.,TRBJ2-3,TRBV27,TGTGCCAGCAGTTCAACCGGGACACGTAATACAGATACGCAGTATTTT,CASSSTGTRNTDTQYF
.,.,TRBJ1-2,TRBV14,TGTGCCAGCAGCCAAGTTGCCAGGGTAAACTATGGCTACACCTTC,CASSQVARVNYGYTF
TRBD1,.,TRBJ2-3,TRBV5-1,TGCGCCAGCAGCTTGGTGGGGACAGATCGGGCAGATACGCAGTATTTT,CASSLVGTDRADTQYF
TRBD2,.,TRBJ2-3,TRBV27,TGTGCCAGCAGTATACGGACTAGCGGGAGTTGGAATACGCAGTATTTT,CASSIRTSGSWNTQYF
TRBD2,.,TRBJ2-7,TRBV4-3,TGCGCCAGCAGCCAAGGAAGTAGCGGGAGGGCCAACGAGCAGTACTTC,CASSQGSSGRANEQYF
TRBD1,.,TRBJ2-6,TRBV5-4,TGTGCCAGCAGCTTGGGGGTAGGGGGCGCTGGGGCCAACGTCCTGACTTTC,CASSLGVGGAGANVLTF
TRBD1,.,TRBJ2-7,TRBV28,TGTGCCAGCAGTCGACCGGGACAGGGAAGAAAGGAGCAGTACTTC,CASSRPGQGRKEQYF
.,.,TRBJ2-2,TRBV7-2,TGTGCCAGCAGCCAAGGGGGGGCTGGATTCCGGGAGCTGTTTTTT,CASSQGGAGFRELFF
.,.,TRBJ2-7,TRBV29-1,TGCAGCGTTGGGTACAGCGGCCCCTACGAGCAGTACTTC,CSVGYSGPYEQYF
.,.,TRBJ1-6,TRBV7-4,TGTGCCAGCAGCTTCGATTCACCCCTCCACTTT,CASSFDSPLHF
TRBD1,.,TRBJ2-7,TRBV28,TGTGCCAGCAGTTTCTCAGGGGGCCGATCGGTAGAGCAGTACTTC,CASSFSGGRSVEQYF
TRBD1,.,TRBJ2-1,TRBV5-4,TGTGCCAGCAGCCGGGACAGGGGGTCCTACAATGAGCAGTTCTTC,CASSRDRGSYNEQFF
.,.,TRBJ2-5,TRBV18,TGTGCCAGCTCGCGACAGGTCCAAGAGACCCAGTACTTC,CASSRQVQETQYF
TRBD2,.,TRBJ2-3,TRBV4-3,TGCGCCAGCAGCATGGGACTAGCGGCTTTCACAGATACGCAGTATTTT,CASSMGLAAFTDTQYF
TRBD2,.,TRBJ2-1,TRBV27,TGTGCCAGCAGTTTTTGGGCTAGCGGGAGTAATGAGCAGTTCTTC,CASSFWASGSNEQFF
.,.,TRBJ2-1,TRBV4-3,TGCGCCAGCAGCCAAGATAGGAGTCCGAGATACAATGAGCAGTTCTTC,CASSQDRSPRYNEQFF
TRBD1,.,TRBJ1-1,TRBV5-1,TGCGCCAGCAGCTCCGAAGGACAGGGCTTTTACACTGAAGCTTTCTTT,CASSSEGQGFYTEAFF
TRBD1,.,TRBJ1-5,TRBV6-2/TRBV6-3,TGTGCCAGCAGCCGGACAGGGCCCAATCAGCCCCAGCATTTT,CASSRTGPNQPQHF
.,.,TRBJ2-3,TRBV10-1,TGCGCCAGCAGTGAGTCCGGGTTTAGCACAGATACGCAGTATTTT,CASSESGFSTDTQYF
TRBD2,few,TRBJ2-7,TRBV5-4,TGTGCCAGCAGCTCAGGACTAGCGGGATGGGACGAGCAGTACTTC,CASSSGLAGWDEQYF
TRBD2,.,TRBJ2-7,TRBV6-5,TGTGCCAGCAGTATCGGGACTAGCGGGAGAAACGAGCAGTACTTC,CASSIGTSGRNEQYF
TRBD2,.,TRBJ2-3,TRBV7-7,TGTGCTAGCGGGCTTAAGCCGGCGGGTACGCAGTATTTT,CASGLKPAGTQYF
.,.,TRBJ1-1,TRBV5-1,TGCGCCAGCAGACCTGCACAGGGTTCGGTTGAAGCTTTCTTT,CASRPAQGSVEAFF
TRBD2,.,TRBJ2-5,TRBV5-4,TGTGCCAGCAGCTTGGTTAGCGGGCGTCCAGAGACCCAGTACTTC,CASSLVSGRPETQYF
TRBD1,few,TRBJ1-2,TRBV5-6,TGTGCCAGCAGCTATGACAGGGCTAAGGGCTACACCTTC,CASSYDRAKGYTF
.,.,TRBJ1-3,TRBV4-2,TGTGCCAGCAGCCAAGAACCGGACAACTCTGGAAACACCATATATTTT,CASSQEPDNSGNTIYF
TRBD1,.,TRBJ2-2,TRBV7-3,TGTGCCAGCAGCTTAACAGGGGGCATCACCGGGGAGCTGTTTTTT,CASSLTGGITGELFF
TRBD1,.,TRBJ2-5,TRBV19,TGTGCCAGTAGTAGGGGAGACAGGGGGCTGGAGACCCAGTACTTC,CASSRGDRGLETQYF
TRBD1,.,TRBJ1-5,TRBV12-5,TGTGCTAGTGGTTTGGCCCCCGGCAGGGGGCGCAGGGGCCAAGTGATTTTGGGCAATCAGCCCCAGCATTTT,CASGLAPGRGRRGQVILGNQPQHF
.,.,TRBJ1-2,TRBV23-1,TGCGCCAGCAAACCAACCCGGACAGTAATGTATGGCTACACCTTC,CASKPTRTVMYGYTF
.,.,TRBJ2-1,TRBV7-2,TGTGCCAGCAGCATGGGAAGGGGTTGGATAAAGGGTGAGCAGTTCTTC,CASSMGRGWIKGEQFF
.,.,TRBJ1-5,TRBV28,TGTGCCAGCAGTTTACGGGCGGACTATAGCAATCAGCCCCAGCATTTT,CASSLRADYSNQPQHF
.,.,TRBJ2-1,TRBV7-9,TGTGCCAGCAGCCCCCAGATGGTGGAGCAGTTCTTC,CASSPQMVEQFF
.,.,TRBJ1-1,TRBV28,TGTGCCAGCAGTTTAGCCAGGACTGAAGCTTTCTTT,CASSLARTEAFF
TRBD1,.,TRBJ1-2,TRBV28,TGTGCCAGCAGTTTAGGGGACAGGGATAATGGCTACACCTTC,CASSLGDRDNGYTF
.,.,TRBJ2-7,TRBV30,TGTGCCTGGAGTCCTCGCGGGGACCCTCGGAACTTC,CAWSPRGDPRNF